This T cell receptor beta chain was sequenced in a study of shared clonotypes between healthy human individuals. At the level of the study: The cohort comprised a couple of women and a few men. Their ages spanned 18 to 49 years. Study observations and caveats: It was the non-shared clonotypes that had lower generation probabilities than clonotypes shared by all four donors.

Assay used: immunoSEQ multiplex PCR; TCRdb lists only in-frame clones, some missing. The profile shows roughly 1 million clones, approximately 68% of them singletons. The healthy adult donors were HIV-negative and reported no recent acute infections or vaccinations. Notes on this clone: Its antigen is undetermined.

This TCR was sampled from a man aged 18 to 35 in good health. The sequencing sample was made of memory CD4+ T cells sorted from blood. Specified subset: CD45RA-negative fraction.

The CDR3 sequence: CASSVGSSGGAQETQYF. DNA for the CDR3: TGTGCCAGCAGCGTAGGTTCTAGCGGGGGGGCCCAAGAGACCCAGTACTTC. The gene calls are TRBV9 and TRBJ2-5, with TRBD2 matching 12 bases. The CDR3 runs 17 residues. In germline, CDR1 is SGDLS, CDR2 YYNGEE. The J segment lost 1 base and the V segment lost 0 bases, leaving 4 bases of the junction unmatched.